This T cell receptor (beta chain) was identified in a study of beta chain features in type 1 diabetes. Findings and limits, study-wide: More deletions and fewer insertions at VDJ junctions were found in patients with type 1 diabetes. In all four CD4+ subsets, TCRB CDR3 length was significantly, moderately reduced in type 1 diabetes. Equally in patients and controls, PCR might preferentially amplify shorter templates. Any HLA-type effect on TCRB rearrangement remained unresolved here.

Germline assignment: CDR1 SGHAT and CDR2 FQNNGV. The CDR3 has 14 residues. With 5 bases removed from V and 3 bases from J, the gap between germline ends came to 10 bases. The table lists this clone with many counts. The antigen remains undetermined. Since all of the isolated RNA was reverse transcribed, expressed TCRB transcripts were what got sequenced. Assay: immunoSEQ multiplex PCR; the TCRdb copy retains only in-frame clones and omits some. The sample lists 300,000 to 450,000 clones, over 8.5% occurring once. Sequencing was carried out using central memory CD4+ T cells from blood. V gene TRBV11-2 combines with J gene TRBJ2-2, with D hard to call. The sequence was collected from a man aged 30 to 45 with type 1 diabetes. The CDR3 sequence is CASSLGSDTGELFF. CDR3 DNA sequence: TGTGCCAGCAGCCTAGGGTCGGACACCGGGGAGCTGTTTTTT.